This T cell receptor beta chain stems from a study of blood T cell repertoires in COVID-19. The wider study: T cells, B-cell-depleted T cells, or PBMCs provided the cDNA or gDNA that served as material.

This CDR3 region has 15 residues. The V end lost 3 bases, the J end lost 2 bases, and 14 bases lay between the germline ends. The germline V gene encodes CDR1 LNHDA and CDR2 SQIVND (reference sequence). Authors' methods: Amplified reference gene primers provided the basis for estimating nucleated cell counts. Repertoires were generated with immunoSEQ multiplex PCR, while TCRdb's copy carries only in-frame clones and drops some. V and J calls and clone size come straight from that table; D and trimming were deduced from the DNA. The sample lists 290,000 or so clones; around 85% were seen once. The V gene is TRBV19, the J gene TRBJ2-7, with D possibly being TRBD1 (6 bases). Sequenced material: peripheral blood. This sequence originates from a man in his fifties or sixties with active or convalescent COVID-19. The CDR3 sequence is CASSMPNRAAYEQYF. CDR3 nucleotide sequence: TGTGCCAGTAGTATGCCTAACAGGGCTGCCTACGAGCAGTACTTC.